The 6 T cell receptor beta chains below come from one sample, sequenced in a study of control samples from healthy donors and cancer patients. TCRdb's copy holds only in-frame clones and misses some; the assay was immunoSEQ multiplex PCR. The sample yields 70,000 to 80,000 clones, over 75% seen once. Sequenced: blood. Every receptor here comes from a woman aged 45-60 years in good health.

The J gene is TRBJ2-3, the V gene TRBV5-6, with TRBD2 as a possible D gene (5 bases). Germline V gives CDR1 SGHDT, CDR2 YYEEEE. V was cut by 5 bases and J by 6 bases, with 19 bases left in between. The CDR3 is 15 amino acids. The chain's CDR3 is CASRPLAGRRDTQYF. The CDR3 region has the DNA TGTGCCAGCAGGCCCCTGGCGGGTCGGAGGGATACGCAGTATTTT.

V and J are TRBV6-5 and TRBJ1-1; D unclear. The CDR3 length is 14 residues. Trimming removed 8 bases at V and 1 base at J, with 14 bases between. The V gene's germline CDR1 is MNHEY and CDR2 SVGAGI. CDR3 region: CASGGPRSNTEAFF. For the CDR3, the DNA is TGTGCCAGCGGCGGTCCACGCTCGAACACTGAAGCTTTCTTT.

The rearrangement joins TRBV28 to TRBJ1-2, with 8 bases matching TRBD1. The CDR3 runs to 15 residues. V lost 8 bases and J lost 5; bases outside the gene matches: 13. The germline V gene encodes CDR1 MDHEN and CDR2 SYDVKM. CDR3 DNA sequence: TGTGCCAGCGCCCGTCTGGGACAGGCAGCGTATGGCTACACCTTC. It encodes CASARLGQAAYGYTF.

The chain has TRBV2 and TRBJ2-3; 9 bases align to TRBD2. The CDR3 totals 16 residues. Germline values: CDR1 SNHLY, CDR2 FYNNEI. V was clipped by 5 bases and J by 2 bases; unmatched bases: 8. The CDR3 here is CASSLAGVVPTDTQYF. The CDR3 bases are TGTGCCAGCAGTTTAGCGGGAGTGGTCCCCACAGATACGCAGTATTTT.

The J gene is TRBJ2-7, the V gene TRBV28, with 7 nucleotides matching TRBD1. The germline CDR1 and CDR2 sequences are MDHEN and SYDVKM. CDR3 length: 12 amino acids. The CDR3 sequence: CVAGTVSYEQYF. The CDR3 DNA is TGTGTGGCCGGGACAGTGTCCTACGAGCAGTACTTC.

The count of this clone is one. The V call is TRBV7-9, the J call TRBJ2-1, with TRBD1 as a possible D gene (6 bases). Germline V gives CDR1 SEHNR, CDR2 FQNEAQ (reference sequence). This CDR3 has 13 amino acids. V lost 5 bases and J 7 bases, leaving 12 bases between the germline ends. CDR3 nucleotides: TGTGCCAGCAGCCTTACAGGGAGAAATGAGCAGTTCTTC. This codes for CASSLTGRNEQFF.